This T cell receptor (beta chain) was sequenced for a study of blood T cell repertoires in COVID-19. Overall study: COVID-19 samples from acute and convalescent phases originated in the United States, Italy and Spain. T cells, B-cell-depleted T cells, or PBMCs provided the cDNA or gDNA that served as material.

The assay was immunoSEQ multiplex PCR, and TCRdb's table has in-frame clones only and misses some. The sample lists around 230,000 clones, about 87% occurring once. Recruitment covered over 20 US areas and drew participants whose ages spanned about 18 to 100 years. Participants' reported clinical history set cohort assignment. The CDR3 covers 14 residues. V lost 2 bases and J lost 5, with 12 bases in between. Per germline, CDR1 KGHSH and CDR2 LQKENI. In this sample, this clone turned up many times. Other DNA sequences in this sample translate to the same CDR3. V is TRBV18 and J is TRBJ1-1; a weak D match, TRBD1 (5 bases). The specimen was PBMCs or T cells enriched from blood (not recorded which). The source is a man younger than 35 with acute COVID-19. CDR3 amino acids: CASSPGTGGTEAFF. CDR3 in DNA: TGTGCCAGCTCACCAGGGACGGGGGGTACTGAAGCTTTCTTT.